This entry describes one T cell receptor (beta chain). This record belongs to a study of T-cell memory formation after mild COVID-19. TCRdb reprocessed the 5' RACE reads via MiXCR and lists one record per CDR3 protein. This sample has about 270,000 distinct CDR3 sequences; 15% to 19% occur once, and the top ten carry around 2%. CDR3 length: 16 amino acids. Looked up from germline, CDR1 is SGHVS and CDR2 is FQNEAQ. V dropped 1 base and J dropped 4 bases, with 15 bases sitting between them. The source material was PBMCs or a T cell subset sorted from them (not recorded which). This TCR derives from an adult woman who had mild COVID-19 (a few samples of this study predate the infection). Cell type and time point are not known. The chain uses TRBV7-8 and TRBJ2-3; D remains unclear. Here the CDR3 DNA reads TGTGCCAGCAGCTTAGGTCGTCAGAGTGGAGCAGATACGCAGTATTTT. Its protein product is CASSLGRQSGADTQYF.